The text below deals with one T cell receptor beta chain. Profiling relied on immunoSEQ multiplex PCR, and the TCRdb table lists in-frame clones only, not all of them. The data contain about 180,000 clones, about 90% of them singletons. The data were taken from a study of blood T cell repertoires in COVID-19. Study in general: The cDNA or gDNA used as material had been derived from T cells, B-cell-depleted T cells, or PBMCs.

The CDR3 spans 15 residues. V shed 1 base, J shed 6 bases, and the junction held 6 bases outside the gene matches. The germline gives CDR1 SGHNT, CDR2 YENEEA. Everyone who took part was about 18 to 89 years old, and they came from about 23 US areas. Either two negative PCRs, clearance, or symptom resolution qualified Cohort 3 donors as recovered. The sequencing sample was made of PBMCs or T cells enriched from blood (not recorded which). The receptor's source is a woman between 18 and 30 years old who had recovered from COVID-19. The gene calls are TRBV11-3 and TRBJ2-1; 7 bases match TRBD2. The CDR3 protein is CASSLVAGEANEQFF. The CDR3 region has the DNA TGTGCCAGCAGCTTAGTAGCGGGTGAAGCCAATGAGCAGTTCTTC.